The 22 T cell receptor beta chains reported below all come from one sample, sequenced in a study of T cell responses to AZD1222 COVID-19 vaccine. Method: immunoSEQ multiplex PCR; TCRdb's copy keeps in-frame clones and lacks some. The table shows 90,000 to 130,000 clones, with 85% to 90% occurring only once. Material: peripheral blood, obtained on day 0 of AZD1222 vaccination. These receptors all stem from an adult in good health.

This sequence joins TRBV5-4 and TRBJ1-2, with a tentative D call TRBD1 (6 bases). CDR1 and CDR2 from the germline V gene are SGHNT and YYREEE (reference sequence). The CDR3 runs to 15 residues. Trimming shortened V by 10 bases and J by 2 bases, and 21 bases separated the two germline ends. The CDR3 coding sequence is TGTGCCGGGCAGGAACCCGGGGGGGGCAACTATGGCTACACCTTC. Its protein product is CAGQEPGGGNYGYTF.

The chain employs TRBV3-1 (or the pseudogene TRBV3-2) and TRBJ1-2; possible D gene TRBD1, 6 bases. CDR3 length equals 15 residues. Germline V CDR1 and CDR2: LGHDT, YNNKEL (reference sequence). V was pared by 1 base and J by 1 base, with 10 bases between. The CDR3 region is CASSQGTANNYGYTF. In nucleotides, the CDR3 is TGTGCCAGCAGCCAAGGGACAGCTAATAACTATGGCTACACCTTC.

This chain joins TRBV10-2 and TRBJ2-4; D remains unclear. Germline V lookup: CDR1 WSHSY, CDR2 SAAADI. Trimming left V 3 bases short and J 0 bases short, with 6 bases between. This CDR3 has 14 residues. The CDR3 coding sequence is TGCGCCAGCAGTGACAGGCTAGCCAAAAACATTCAGTACTTC. Translated: CASSDRLAKNIQYF.

The genes are TRBV7-8 and TRBJ1-1, with D uncertain. Germline-derived CDR1 and CDR2 are SGHVS and FQNEAQ. Trimming removed 1 base from V and 0 bases from J, with 12 bases in between. The CDR3 is made up of 16 amino acids. In DNA form, the CDR3 reads TGTGCCAGCAGCTTAGAGTGGGGTTTAGTGAACACTGAAGCTTTCTTT. This translates into CASSLEWGLVNTEAFF.

This rearrangement joins TRBV6-5 to TRBJ1-2; D is possibly TRBD1 (5 bases). Germline assignment: CDR1 MNHEY and CDR2 SVGAGI. The CDR3 extends over 14 amino acids. V lost 5 bases and J lost 6, with 16 bases in between. The CDR3 here is CASSRDSLPNGYTF. Written as DNA, the CDR3 is TGTGCCAGCAGTAGGGACTCCCTCCCAAATGGCTACACCTTC.

The chain combines TRBV6-5 with TRBJ2-3, with no clear D. This CDR3 region has 14 residues. V lost 5 bases, J lost 5 bases, and 14 bases lay in between. Germline CDR1 and CDR2: MNHEY and SVGAGI. CDR3 in DNA: TGTGCCAGCAGTACCGGGCCTAGAGGAGATACGCAGTATTTT. This translates into CASSTGPRGDTQYF.

This rearrangement joins TRBV19 to TRBJ1-1, with a tentative D call TRBD1 (6 bases). The germline gives CDR1 LNHDA, CDR2 SQIVND (reference sequence). There are 14 residues in the CDR3. V was shortened by 2 bases and J by 9 bases, with 16 bases between the two germline ends. CDR3 region: CASSIKTSGAQAFF. CDR3 DNA sequence: TGTGCCAGTAGTATAAAGACCTCGGGGGCGCAAGCTTTCTTT.

The J gene is TRBJ2-2, the V gene TRBV3-1 (or the pseudogene TRBV3-2); D is possibly TRBD1 (5 bases). Germline lookup yields CDR1 LGHDT and CDR2 YNNKEL (reference sequence). This CDR3 comprises 17 residues. The germline V and J ends were trimmed by 0 bases and 0 bases, with 11 bases remaining between them. CDR3 region: CASSQDRGTANTGELFF. The CDR3 nucleotides are TGTGCCAGCAGCCAAGATAGGGGTACGGCGAACACCGGGGAGCTGTTTTTT.

Of note for this clone: The CDR3 ends on some other residue instead of the conserved phenylalanine or tryptophan, so this is likely a read error. The chain uses TRBV27 and TRBJ1-6; D unclear. Trimming stripped 5 bases from V and 8 bases from J, with 16 bases between. Germline CDR1 MNHEY, CDR2 SMNVEV (reference sequence). The CDR3 runs to 15 residues. The CDR3 DNA is TGTGCCAGCAGTCCTGCCCCCTACAGAGATTCACCCCTCCACCTT. This codes for CASSPAPYRDSPLHL.

The gene calls are TRBV3-1 (or the pseudogene TRBV3-2) and TRBJ2-2, with TRBD1 as a possible D gene (6 bases). The CDR3 spans 15 residues. V lost 3 bases, J lost 5 bases, and 13 bases lay in between. Germline CDR1 reads LGHDT; CDR2 reads YNNKEL (reference sequence). CDR3 loop: CASSHPDRRTGELFF. The DNA for the CDR3 is TGTGCCAGCAGCCATCCGGACAGAAGAACCGGGGAGCTGTTTTTT.

This clone appeared a single time. This chain links TRBV6-5 with TRBJ1-6, with D unresolved. CDR1 is MNHEY and CDR2 is SVGAGI in the germline V gene. This CDR3 is built from 15 residues. The V end was cut by 2 bases, the J end by 3 bases, with 8 bases between. The CDR3 here is CASSYDGIYNSPLHF. The CDR3 DNA follows: TGTGCCAGCAGTTACGACGGAATCTATAATTCACCCCTCCACTTT.

The chain recombines TRBV15 with TRBJ2-5, with 7 bases fitting TRBD1. CDR3 length: 18 residues. V shed 0 bases and J 1 base; nucleotides not matched to a gene: 11. Germline V lookup: CDR1 LNHNV, CDR2 YYDKDF (reference sequence). The CDR3, as DNA: TGTGCCACCAGCAGAGAGTCAGGGGGAAGGGGGCTCCAAGAGACCCAGTACTTC. This encodes CATSRESGGRGLQETQYF.

The V gene is TRBV7-2, the J gene TRBJ1-1, with D perhaps TRBD1 (5 bases). The CDR3 has 13 residues. Germline values: CDR1 SGHTA, CDR2 FQGNSA. V lost 6 bases and J 3 bases, leaving 11 bases between the germline ends. CDR3 nucleotide sequence: TGTGCCAGCAGTACCCAAGGGGACACTGAAGCTTTCTTT. It translates to CASSTQGDTEAFF. The complete variable domain, with remaining parts taken from reference TRBV7-2 and TRBJ1-1, reads GAGVSQSPSNKVTEKGKDVELRCDPISGHTALYWYRQSLGQGLEFLIYFQGNSAPDKSGLPSDRFSAERTGGSVSTLTIQRTQQEDSAVYLCASSTQGDTEAFFGQGTRLTVV.

V usage is TRBV5-1 and J usage is TRBJ2-7; no firm D call. V was shortened by 3 bases and J by 3 bases, with 16 bases between the two germline ends. CDR1 SGHRS and CDR2 YFSETQ come from the germline V gene. The CDR3 is 15 residues long. The CDR3 DNA reads as TGCGCCAGCAGCTGGGCGCCATTTGGATTCTACGAGCAGTACTTC. Residues: CASSWAPFGFYEQYF.

Here the CDR3 DNA reads TGCGCCAGCAGCCAAGAGGGCTACGCGAACACCGGGGAGCTGTTTTTT. It encodes CASSQEGYANTGELFF. This chain uses TRBV4-3 with TRBJ2-2; D remains ambiguous. Germline CDR1 LGHNA, CDR2 YSLEER. CDR3 length equals 16 residues. V was trimmed by 0 bases and J by 0 bases, leaving 8 bases between them.

CDR3 DNA sequence: TGTGCCATCAGGGACAGGGGCGAAGATGAAGCTTTCTTT. It encodes CAIRDRGEDEAFF. The rearrangement joins TRBV10-3 to TRBJ1-1, with 9 bases fitting TRBD1. CDR3 length: 13 residues. Unmatched junction bases numbered 6, after V lost 6 bases and J lost 7 bases. CDR1 is ENHRY, CDR2 SYGVKD, per germline.

The chain combines TRBV6-6 with TRBJ1-5, with a possible D match to TRBD1 (5 bases). CDR1 and CDR2 (germline): MNHNY, SVGAGI (reference sequence). Trimming took 6 bases from V and 5 from J, leaving 14 bases between them. The CDR3 covers 14 residues. Here the CDR3 DNA reads TGTGCCAGCAGCAATGGGAGGACATATCAGCCCCAGCATTTT. This sequence encodes CASSNGRTYQPQHF.

The V and J genes are TRBV5-8 and TRBJ1-5; TRBD1 aligns across 9 bases. Germline trimming cut 4 bases from V and 7 bases from J; bases unmatched to any gene: 12. Germline CDR1 is SGHTS and CDR2 is YDEGEE. The CDR3 has 16 residues. The CDR3 DNA reads TGTGCCAGCAGCGAACCTCTGGGACAGGGCGAACAGCCCCAGCATTTT. It encodes CASSEPLGQGEQPQHF.

The chain uses TRBV5-4 and TRBJ1-5; tentative D call: TRBD1 (6 bases). CDR1 is SGHNT, CDR2 YYREEE, per germline (reference sequence). V lost 3 bases and J 10 bases, leaving 11 bases between the germline ends. There are 12 residues in the CDR3. The CDR3 region is CASSSPQGPQHF. In nucleotides, the CDR3 is TGTGCCAGCAGCTCCCCACAGGGACCCCAGCATTTT.

This chain uses TRBV2 with TRBJ2-7, with a tentative D call TRBD1 (7 bases). Between the trimmed V and J ends, which lost 1 base and 2 bases, there was a span of 12 bases. Germline V gene sequence: CDR1 SNHLY, CDR2 FYNNEI. The CDR3 spans 15 residues. Written as DNA, the CDR3 is TGTGCCAGCAGTGAAGGGCAGGGGGGAGCCTACGAGCAGTACTTC. Amino acid sequence: CASSEGQGGAYEQYF.

The chain couples TRBV5-8 to TRBJ2-7; 8 nucleotides line up with TRBD1. There are 15 residues in the CDR3. The ends lost 4 bases at V and 6 bases at J; junction bases unmatched: 12. Germline values: CDR1 SGHTS, CDR2 YDEGEE. The CDR3 DNA reads as TGTGCCAGCAGCCCCCGGGACAGGCCTTCCCGCGAGCAGTACTTC. Translating it yields CASSPRDRPSREQYF.

V and J are TRBV6-6 and TRBJ1-5; D is undetermined. Per the germline V gene, CDR1 is MNHNY and CDR2 is SVGAGI (reference sequence). V was shortened by 7 bases and J by 0 bases, with 10 bases between the two germline ends. The CDR3 is 14 amino acids. CDR3 nucleotide sequence: TGTGCCAGCACGGATGGGAGTAGCAATCAGCCCCAGCATTTT. Protein sequence: CASTDGSSNQPQHF.